The T cell receptor beta chain under discussion was sequenced for a study of cytomegalovirus exposure and HLA in healthy donors. The PCR had 60 Vbeta and 13 Jbeta primers. Profiling relied on immunoSEQ multiplex PCR, and the TCRdb table lists in-frame clones only, not all of them. This table holds under 200,000 clones. Germline CDR1 SEHNR, CDR2 FQNEAQ (reference sequence). Trimming cost V 2 bases and J 8 bases; bases outside gene matches: 3. CDR3 length equals 14 residues. Sequencing was carried out using PBMCs. The rearrangement uses TRBV7-9 and TRBJ2-1; 10 nucleotides align to TRBD2. The sequence was obtained from a woman between 18 and 30 years old in good health and CMV-seropositive. The CDR3 nucleotides are TGTGCCAGCAGCTTAACTAGCGGGGAGGATGAGCAGTTCTTC. Translated, it gives CASSLTSGEDEQFF.